These T cell receptor beta chains were read from a single sample in a study of OX40 agonist ivuxolimab in advanced cancers. Some clones are missing from TCRdb's copy, which holds only in-frame ones; the method was immunoSEQ multiplex PCR. The table records roughly 70,000 clones, less than 90% of them present only once. The sequences come from CD4+ or CD8+ T cells sorted from blood, collected in a trial of the OX40 agonist ivuxolimab. The receptors were sampled from an adult with an advanced solid tumor such as melanoma, head and neck, liver or kidney cancer. CDR3s include the opening cysteine and the closing phenylalanine or tryptophan. Each record gives: clone size, V gene, J gene, D gene, CDR3 protein, CDR3 DNA. D genes are given only for firm matches. For some rows the clone size is stated as once, few or many, or as a class when expanded; others skip it.

>.|TRBV10-2|TRBJ1-4|.
CASSEQGLSEKLFF
TGCGCCAGCAGTGAGCAGGGGTTGAGTGAAAAACTGTTTTTT
>.|TRBV7-6|TRBJ1-6|.
CASSRGGGRGNSPLHF
TGTGCCAGCAGCCGCGGGGGAGGGAGAGGGAATTCACCCCTCCACTTT
>once|TRBV10-3|TRBJ2-3|.
CAISEMEGGGTDTQYF
TGTGCCATCAGTGAGATGGAGGGTGGGGGCACAGATACGCAGTATTTT
>once|TRBV6-6|TRBJ1-4|TRBD1
CASSGTGDEKLFF
TGTGCCAGCAGTGGAACAGGGGATGAAAAACTGTTTTTT
>once|TRBV28|TRBJ2-5|.
CASSLSGGETQYF
TGTGCCAGCAGTTTATCTGGGGGCGAGACCCAGTACTTC
>.|TRBV6-5|TRBJ2-4|.
CASRPGENIQYF
TGTGCCAGCAGACCGGGAGAAAACATTCAGTACTTC
>.|TRBV5-1|TRBJ1-1|.
CASSLDWGGGTEAFF
TGCGCCAGCAGCTTGGATTGGGGGGGTGGAACTGAAGCTTTCTTT
>.|TRBV5-4|TRBJ2-7|TRBD1
CASSRDREGGQYF
TGTGCCAGCAGCCGGGACAGGGAAGGGGGGCAGTACTTC
>.|TRBV6-5|TRBJ2-5|.
CASSHASAAETQYF
TGTGCCAGCAGTCACGCCTCAGCGGCAGAGACCCAGTACTTC
>once|TRBV6-5|TRBJ1-4|.
CARGREGTNEKLFF
TGTGCCAGGGGCCGGGAGGGTACTAATGAAAAACTGTTTTTT
>.|TRBV28|TRBJ1-5|.
CASSTLGAKPQHF
TGTGCCAGCAGTACCCTGGGGGCTAAGCCCCAGCATTTT
>.|TRBV5-1|TRBJ2-3|.
CASSPGQVANFGDTQYF
TGCGCCAGCAGCCCGGGTCAGGTTGCGAACTTCGGGGATACGCAGTATTTT
>.|TRBV19|TRBJ2-5|TRBD2
CASSIASGSVETQYF
TGTGCCAGTAGTATAGCTAGCGGGAGCGTAGAGACCCAGTACTTC
>.|TRBV30|TRBJ1-5|.
CAWSVTGNQPQHF
TGTGCCTGGAGTGTGACCGGGAATCAGCCCCAGCATTTT
>.|TRBV6-5|TRBJ1-5|.
CASSNPSGAQHF
TGTGCCAGCAGTAACCCATCGGGAGCCCAGCATTTT
>.|TRBV14|TRBJ2-7|.
CASSPRHGSYEQYF
TGTGCCAGCAGCCCCCGACATGGGTCCTACGAGCAGTACTTC
>.|TRBV28|TRBJ2-1|.
CASRVRLEFGEQFF
TGTGCCAGCAGAGTAAGGCTAGAGTTTGGAGAGCAGTTCTTC